Listed here are 23 T cell receptor beta chains from one sample, sequenced in a study of CD8 T cells in Susac syndrome. A quantity of about 0.5 to 1 ug RNA underwent reverse transcription using random hexamers. TCRdb re-called the immunoSEQ multiplex PCR reads through MiXCR, storing one row per CDR3 protein. The sample has tens of thousands of distinct CDR3 sequences; 90% to 95% are singletons. Input material: CD8+ T cells from PBMCs. These receptors were obtained from a human donor with Susac syndrome.

The chain is built from TRBV9 and TRBJ2-4, with 9 positions matching TRBD1. Germline assignment: CDR1 SGDLS and CDR2 YYNGEE. V was clipped by 4 bases and J by 3 bases; unmatched bases: 2. There are 14 residues in the CDR3. The CDR3 protein is CASSRTGVKNIQYF. As DNA, the CDR3 is TGTGCCAGCAGCCGGACAGGGGTCAAAAACATTCAGTACTTC.

V and J are TRBV7-9 and TRBJ1-1, with 9 nucleotides matching TRBD1. CDR3 length: 16 amino acids. Germline CDR1 reads SEHNR; CDR2 reads FQNEAQ (reference sequence). The J segment lost 3 bases and the V segment lost 5 bases, leaving 10 bases of the junction unmatched. The CDR3 here is CASSHLGTGIYTEAFF. CDR3 nucleotide sequence: TGTGCCAGCAGCCACCTTGGGACAGGGATCTACACTGAAGCTTTCTTT.

The chain has TRBV6-5 and TRBJ2-2, with D unclear. Germline CDR1 MNHEY, CDR2 SVGAGI. This CDR3 comprises 13 residues. V shed 8 bases and J shed 3 bases, with 10 bases lying between them. CDR3 DNA: TGTGCCAGCGGTGCGACATACACCGGGGAGCTGTTTTTT. It yields the protein CASGATYTGELFF.

The rearrangement uses TRBV11-2 and TRBJ2-2, with TRBD1 as a possible D gene (5 bases). Trimming left V 1 base short and J 5 bases short, with 8 bases between. Germline-derived CDR1 and CDR2 are SGHAT and FQNNGV. This CDR3 is built from 14 residues. CDR3 residues: CASSLVQGTGELFF. CDR3 coding DNA: TGTGCCAGCAGCTTAGTCCAGGGTACCGGGGAGCTGTTTTTT.

The chain recombines TRBV7-9 with TRBJ1-4; TRBD1 matches at 7 bases. The trim removed 7 bases at V and 8 bases at J, leaving 10 bases unmatched. Germline-derived CDR1 and CDR2 are SEHNR and FQNEAQ (reference sequence). The length of the CDR3 is 14 residues. This CDR3 is CASIVPGQPEKLFF. CDR3 in DNA: TGTGCCAGCATCGTACCGGGACAGCCCGAAAAACTGTTTTTT.

The genes are TRBV9 and TRBJ2-3, with a weak D call TRBD2 (5 bases). CDR1 and CDR2 from the germline V gene are SGDLS and YYNGEE. The CDR3 spans 16 residues. V was pared by 0 bases and J by 1 base, with 12 bases between. For the CDR3, the DNA is TGTGCCAGCAGCGTAGAGCTCGGGGTGGGCACAGATACGCAGTATTTT. Amino acid sequence: CASSVELGVGTDTQYF.

There are a few counts of this clonotype. The chain carries TRBV28 and TRBJ2-7, with a possible D match to TRBD2 (6 bases). The V and J ends lost 5 bases and 2 bases respectively, with 13 bases between them. The germline V gene encodes CDR1 MDHEN and CDR2 SYDVKM. The CDR3 has 14 amino acids. The CDR3 spells CASSDGTRTYEQYF. CDR3 nucleotide sequence: TGTGCCAGCAGTGACGGGACTCGGACCTACGAGCAGTACTTC.

This chain uses TRBV7-3 with TRBJ2-6; D uncertain. This CDR3 region has 14 residues. Trimming cost V 8 bases and J 0 bases, with 8 bases left between them. Per the germline V gene, CDR1 is SGHTA and CDR2 is FQGTGA. CDR3 in amino acids: CASGHGSGANVLTF. CDR3 bases: TGTGCCAGCGGTCACGGCTCTGGGGCCAACGTCCTGACTTTC.

The chain is built from TRBV21-1 and TRBJ2-1; the table's D call TRBD2 went unverified against the DNA. TRBV21-1 is a listed pseudogene. The CDR3 has 16 residues. As DNA, the CDR3 is TGTGCCAAGTACACAAGCGGGCCTTACCCCTACAATGAGCAGTTCTTC. Protein: CAKYTSGPYPYNEQFF.

The chain carries TRBV7-3 and TRBJ2-3; no firm D call. The CDR3 spans 16 residues. Germline CDR1 and CDR2: SGHTA and FQGTGA. Between the trimmed V and J ends, which lost 1 base and 1 base, there was a span of 12 bases. CDR3 bases: TGTGCCAGCAGCTTAATAGGGCCTTGGGGCACAGATACGCAGTATTTT. Its protein is CASSLIGPWGTDTQYF. Complete variable domain (other parts from reference TRBV7-3 and TRBJ2-3): GAGVSQTPSNKVTEKGKYVELRCDPISGHTALYWYRQSLGQGPEFLIYFQGTGAADDSGLPNDRFFAVRPEGSVSTLKIQRTERGDSAVYLCASSLIGPWGTDTQYFGPGTRLTVL.

The chain uses TRBV2 and TRBJ2-7, with 8 bases fitting TRBD2. This CDR3 is built from 14 residues. The germline V gene has CDR1 SNHLY and CDR2 FYNNEI. Trimming cost V 6 bases and J 2 bases; bases outside gene matches: 6. The CDR3 spells CASSPSGGAYEQYF. The CDR3 DNA follows: TGTGCCAGCAGCCCCTCGGGAGGGGCCTACGAGCAGTACTTC.

The rearrangement joins TRBV7-2 to TRBJ2-4; 13 bases fit TRBD2. The CDR3 runs 19 residues. V trimming: 4 bases; J trimming: 1 base; junction bases outside the gene matches: 10. From germline, CDR1 is SGHTA and CDR2 FQGNSA. In DNA form, the CDR3 reads TGTGCCAGCAGCTCGCCCGCCACTAGCGGGGGGGCGGCCAAAAACATTCAGTACTTC. It specifies CASSSPATSGGAAKNIQYF.

The chain is built from TRBV11-2 and TRBJ2-1; D not resolved. The V gene lost 3 bases and the J gene lost 3 bases, with 12 bases spanning the gap. This CDR3 region has 15 residues. Germline CDR1 SGHAT, CDR2 FQNNGV. The CDR3, as DNA: TGTGCCAGCAGCTTCCCGACTTTCTTCTACAATGAGCAGTTCTTC. Its protein is CASSFPTFFYNEQFF.

This chain joins TRBV18 and TRBJ1-2, with a possible D match to TRBD1 (6 bases). Trimming shortened V by 0 bases and J by 4 bases, and 18 bases separated the two germline ends. Germline CDR1 KGHSH, CDR2 LQKENI. The CDR3 is made up of 17 amino acids. DNA of the CDR3: TGTGCCAGCTCACCACCGGGGGACACCGGGCTCAGCTATGGCTACACCTTC. Translating gives CASSPPGDTGLSYGYTF.

The V and J genes are TRBV20-1 and TRBJ2-1; D remains ambiguous. Trimming cost V 7 bases and J 4 bases, with 20 bases left between them. This CDR3 spans 15 amino acids. The germline CDR1 and CDR2 sequences are DFQATT and SNEGSKA (reference sequence). This chain's CDR3 is CSGIYADLPYNEQFF. Written as DNA, the CDR3 is TGCAGTGGGATTTATGCGGACCTACCGTACAATGAGCAGTTCTTC.

The chain combines TRBV15 with TRBJ2-5, with a possible D match to TRBD2 (6 bases). The CDR3 is 16 amino acids. Germline assignment: CDR1 LNHNV and CDR2 YYDKDF (reference sequence). V was pared by 1 base and J by 2 bases, with 14 bases between. CDR3 sequence reads: CATSRGDGGRQETQYF. Here the CDR3 DNA reads TGTGCCACCAGCAGAGGCGACGGGGGAAGGCAAGAGACCCAGTACTTC.

This clonotype was detected once. The chain couples TRBV13 to TRBJ2-2, with D unresolved. The germline gives CDR1 PRHDT, CDR2 FYEKMQ (reference sequence). V was shortened by 7 bases and J by 0 bases, with 9 bases between the two germline ends. The CDR3 is 14 amino acids. The CDR3 sequence: CASIYSTNTGELFF. The CDR3, as DNA: TGTGCCAGCATTTACAGTACGAACACCGGGGAGCTGTTTTTT.

V and J are TRBV14 and TRBJ2-3; D is undetermined. V dropped 4 bases and J dropped 0 bases, with 8 bases sitting between them. The CDR3 totals 14 residues. CDR1 and CDR2 (germline): SGHDN, FVKESK. The CDR3, as DNA: TGTGCCAGCAGCCGGGTAGCAAGCACAGATACGCAGTATTTT. Its translation is CASSRVASTDTQYF. Combining the CDR3 with reference TRBV14 and TRBJ2-3 gives the whole variable domain EAGVTQFPSHSVIEKGQTVTLRCDPISGHDNLYWYRRVMGKEIKFLLHFVKESKQDESGMPNNRFLAERTGGTYSTLKVQPAELEDSGVYFCASSRVASTDTQYFGPGTRLTVL.

The chain uses TRBV2 and TRBJ1-1; weak D call: TRBD1 (5 bases). The CDR3 length is 13 residues. The V gene lost 9 bases and the J gene lost 1 base, with 12 bases spanning the gap. Germline V gene lookup returns CDR1 SNHLY and CDR2 FYNNEI. The CDR3 reads CARGWDENTEAFF. For the CDR3, the DNA is TGTGCCAGAGGATGGGACGAGAACACTGAAGCTTTCTTT.

The rearrangement joins TRBV29-1 to TRBJ1-2; D perhaps matches TRBD1 (6 bases). CDR1 SQVTM and CDR2 ANQGSEA come from the germline V gene. V gave up 7 bases and J gave up 0 bases, with 24 bases separating them. The CDR3 consists of 17 residues. CDR3 in DNA: TGCAGCGCCCAACCCCTCCTAGGACAGAACTCTAACTATGGCTACACCTTC. Its protein product is CSAQPLLGQNSNYGYTF. The whole variable domain, filled in from reference TRBV29-1 and TRBJ1-2, reads SAVISQKPSRDICQRGTSLTIQCQVDSQVTMMFWYRQQPGQSLTLIATANQGSEATYESGFVIDKFPISRPNLTFSTLTVSNMSPEDSSIYLCSAQPLLGQNSNYGYTFGSGTRLTVV.

This clonotype was found a few times. This chain uses TRBV16 with TRBJ2-7; D remains ambiguous. The CDR3 has 13 amino acids. Per germline, CDR1 KGHSY and CDR2 FQNENV. Deletions cut 4 bases from V and 5 bases from J, with 12 bases between. Here the CDR3 reads CASSLSRYDEQYF. Here the CDR3 DNA reads TGTGCCAGCAGCCTATCCAGGTACGACGAGCAGTACTTC.

V is TRBV30 and J is TRBJ2-5; D may be TRBD1 (6 bases). Trimming left V 0 bases short and J 1 base short, with 9 bases between. CDR1 and CDR2 from the germline V gene are GTSNPN and SVGIG (reference sequence). CDR3 length: 14 amino acids. CDR3 bases: TGTGCCTGGAGTGTTACAGGGACCCAAGAGACCCAGTACTTC. Translation gives CAWSVTGTQETQYF.

The chain is built from TRBV27 and TRBJ1-5, with TRBD1 identical over 9 bases. The CDR3 contains 14 residues. Losses at the gene ends were 3 bases for V and 5 bases for J; bases not matched to a gene: 2. Looked up from germline, CDR1 is MNHEY and CDR2 is SMNVEV (reference sequence). CDR3 in DNA: TGTGCCAGCAGTTTGGGACAGGGTTATCAGCCCCAGCATTTT. Residues: CASSLGQGYQPQHF.